This T cell receptor (beta chain) appears in the sequencing data of a study of blood T cell repertoires in COVID-19. In the study overall: Nucleic acid was either cDNA or gDNA, and it came from T cells, B-cell-depleted T cells, or PBMCs.

This CDR3 has 11 amino acids. The V gene lost 5 bases and the J gene lost 4 bases, with 6 bases spanning the gap. CDR1 is MNHEY and CDR2 is SVGEGT in the germline V gene. Generated by immunoSEQ multiplex PCR, the TCRdb table keeps only in-frame clones and is missing some. The sample yields around 81,000 clones, approximately 86% seen once. The V gene is TRBV6-2 or TRBV6-3, the J gene TRBJ2-7; D not resolved. The TCR originated in a woman aged 60-70 years with acute or convalescent COVID-19. What was sequenced was peripheral blood. CDR3 protein: CASSPLYEQYF. The CDR3 bases are TGTGCCAGCAGTCCACTGTACGAGCAGTACTTC.